The T cell receptor beta chain described here comes from a study of blood T cell repertoires in COVID-19. Background on the study: Researchers got acute and convalescent COVID-19 samples from the United States, Italy and Spain. Sources were T cells, B-cell-depleted T cells, or PBMCs; the material itself was cDNA or gDNA.

This clone was found a few times. CDR1 and CDR2 from the germline V gene are LGHDT and YNNKEL (reference sequence). V shed 5 bases, J shed 4 bases, and the junction held 8 bases outside the gene matches. This CDR3 region has 15 residues. In the original analysis: Scientists estimated how many nucleated cells there were by amplifying reference gene primers. TCRdb's copy holds only in-frame clones and misses some; the assay was immunoSEQ multiplex PCR. The DNA gave D and trimming, while V, J and clone size come from that table. Of about 220,000 clones listed, 84% are singletons. Sequencing was performed on peripheral blood. This chain uses TRBV3-1 (or the pseudogene TRBV3-2) with TRBJ2-1; 7 bases line up with TRBD1. The sequence was obtained from a woman aged 55-75 years who had recovered from COVID-19. This CDR3 reads CASSGRLTGYNEQFF. Written as DNA, the CDR3 is TGTGCCAGCAGCGGTCGACTGACAGGGTACAATGAGCAGTTCTTC.